What follows are 2 T cell receptor beta chains derived from one specimen sequenced in a study of T cells after yellow fever vaccination. In TCRdb, the 5' RACE reads were re-called with MiXCR into one record per CDR3 protein. The data show 300,000 to 450,000 distinct CDR3 sequences, about 6.2% seen once. Here the sequenced sample was PBMCs, taken 5 days after the yellow fever booster vaccination. These receptors all come from a man aged 30 to 45 who received the YFV17D yellow fever vaccine.

J is TRBJ2-1 and V is TRBV24-1; D call uncertain. The CDR3 sequence is 14 residues long. Trimming took 2 bases from V and 7 from J, leaving 11 bases between them. CDR1 is KGHDR, CDR2 SFDVKD, per germline. The CDR3 sequence: CATSDSGRQNEQFF. For the CDR3, the DNA is TGTGCCACCAGTGATTCGGGCAGGCAGAATGAGCAGTTCTTC.

This clonotype has a count of ten or more. The chain combines TRBV29-1 with TRBJ2-3; D tentatively fits TRBD1 or TRBD2 (5 bases each). The CDR3 has 13 amino acids. Between the trimmed V and J ends, which lost 6 bases and 2 bases, there was a span of 12 bases. Germline CDR1 SQVTM, CDR2 ANQGSEA. The DNA for the CDR3 is TGCAGCGTGCCAGGGAGTAACACAGATACGCAGTATTTT. It specifies CSVPGSNTDTQYF.